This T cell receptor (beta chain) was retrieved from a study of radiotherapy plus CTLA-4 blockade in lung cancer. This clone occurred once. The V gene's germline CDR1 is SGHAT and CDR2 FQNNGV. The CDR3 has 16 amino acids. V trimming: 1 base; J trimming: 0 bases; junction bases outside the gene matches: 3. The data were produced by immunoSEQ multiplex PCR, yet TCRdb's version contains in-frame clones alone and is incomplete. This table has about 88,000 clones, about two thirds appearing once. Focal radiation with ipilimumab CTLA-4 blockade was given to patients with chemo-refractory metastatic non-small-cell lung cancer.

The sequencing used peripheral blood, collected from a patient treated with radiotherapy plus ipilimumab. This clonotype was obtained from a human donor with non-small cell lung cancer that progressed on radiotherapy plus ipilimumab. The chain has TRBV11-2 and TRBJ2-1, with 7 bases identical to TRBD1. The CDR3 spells CASSLVGQFSYNEQFF. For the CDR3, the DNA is TGTGCCAGCAGCTTAGTGGGACAGTTCTCCTACAATGAGCAGTTCTTC.